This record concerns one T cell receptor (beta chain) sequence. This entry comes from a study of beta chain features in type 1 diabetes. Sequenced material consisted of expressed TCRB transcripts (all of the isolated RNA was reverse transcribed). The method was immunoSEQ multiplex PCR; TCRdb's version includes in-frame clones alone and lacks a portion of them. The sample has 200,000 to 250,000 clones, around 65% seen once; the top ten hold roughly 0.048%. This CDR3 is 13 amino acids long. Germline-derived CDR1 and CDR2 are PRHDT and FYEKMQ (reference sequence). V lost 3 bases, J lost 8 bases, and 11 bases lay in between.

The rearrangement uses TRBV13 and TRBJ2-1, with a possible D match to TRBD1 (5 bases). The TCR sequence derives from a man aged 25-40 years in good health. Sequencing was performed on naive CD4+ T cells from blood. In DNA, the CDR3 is TGTGCCAGCAGCTTGGGGCTTCGGGATGAGCAGTTCTTC. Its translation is CASSLGLRDEQFF.